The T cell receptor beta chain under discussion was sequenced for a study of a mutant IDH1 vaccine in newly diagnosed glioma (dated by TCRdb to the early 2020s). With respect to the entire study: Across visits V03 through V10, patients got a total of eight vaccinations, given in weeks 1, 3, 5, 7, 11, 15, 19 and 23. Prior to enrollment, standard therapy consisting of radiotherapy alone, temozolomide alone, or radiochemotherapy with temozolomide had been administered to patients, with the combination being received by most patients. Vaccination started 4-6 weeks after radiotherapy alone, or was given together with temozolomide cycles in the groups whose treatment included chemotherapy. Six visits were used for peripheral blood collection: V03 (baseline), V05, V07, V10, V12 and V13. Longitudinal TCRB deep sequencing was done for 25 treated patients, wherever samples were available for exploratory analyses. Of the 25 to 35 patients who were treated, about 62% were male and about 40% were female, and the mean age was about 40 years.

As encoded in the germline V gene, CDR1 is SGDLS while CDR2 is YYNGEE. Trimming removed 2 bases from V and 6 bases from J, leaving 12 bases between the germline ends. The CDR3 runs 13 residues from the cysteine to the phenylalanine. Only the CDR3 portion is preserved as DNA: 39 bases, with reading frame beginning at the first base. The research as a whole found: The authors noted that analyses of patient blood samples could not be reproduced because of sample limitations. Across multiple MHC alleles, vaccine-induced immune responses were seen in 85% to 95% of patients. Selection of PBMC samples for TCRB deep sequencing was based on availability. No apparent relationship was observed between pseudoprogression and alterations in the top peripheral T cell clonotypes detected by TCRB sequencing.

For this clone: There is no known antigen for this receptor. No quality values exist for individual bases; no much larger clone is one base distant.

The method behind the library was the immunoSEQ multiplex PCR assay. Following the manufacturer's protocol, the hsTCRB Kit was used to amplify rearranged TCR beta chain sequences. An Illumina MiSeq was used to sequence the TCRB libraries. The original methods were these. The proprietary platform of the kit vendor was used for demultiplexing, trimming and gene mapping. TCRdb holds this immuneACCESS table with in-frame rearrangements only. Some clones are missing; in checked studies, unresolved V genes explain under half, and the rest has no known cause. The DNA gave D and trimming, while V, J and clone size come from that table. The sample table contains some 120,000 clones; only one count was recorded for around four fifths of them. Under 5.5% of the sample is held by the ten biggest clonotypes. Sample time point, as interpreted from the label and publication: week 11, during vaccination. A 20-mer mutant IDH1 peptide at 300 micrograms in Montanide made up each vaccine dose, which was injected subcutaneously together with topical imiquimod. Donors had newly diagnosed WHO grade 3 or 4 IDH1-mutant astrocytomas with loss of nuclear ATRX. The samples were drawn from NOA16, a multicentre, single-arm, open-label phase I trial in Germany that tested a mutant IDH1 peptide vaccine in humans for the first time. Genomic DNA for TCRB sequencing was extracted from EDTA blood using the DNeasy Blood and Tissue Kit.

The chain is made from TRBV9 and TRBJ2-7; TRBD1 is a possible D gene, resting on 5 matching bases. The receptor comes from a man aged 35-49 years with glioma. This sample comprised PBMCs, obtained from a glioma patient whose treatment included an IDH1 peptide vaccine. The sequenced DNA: TGTGCCAGCAGCGTTTCAGGGCGTGGCGAGCAGTACTTC. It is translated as CASSVSGRGEQYF.